This passage covers 8 T cell receptor beta chains from one sample sequenced in a study of high-grade serous ovarian cancer treatment subgroups. Tumor samples were taken before definitive surgery or chemotherapy. The method was immunoSEQ multiplex PCR; TCRdb's version includes in-frame clones alone and lacks a portion of them. The sample consists of about 40,000 clones, about four fifths of them appearing once. Sequenced sample: tumor tissue. The receptors originated from a human donor with high-grade serous ovarian cancer.

This rearrangement joins TRBV2 to TRBJ2-7, with 11 bases matching TRBD1. Germline trimming cut 3 bases from V and 6 bases from J; bases unmatched to any gene: 10. CDR1 and CDR2 (germline): SNHLY, FYNNEI. This CDR3 comprises 16 residues. As DNA, the CDR3 is TGTGCCAGCAGTGACAACCCCGGGACAGGGGGACCCGAGCAGTACTTC. It translates to CASSDNPGTGGPEQYF.

V gene TRBV4-1 combines with J gene TRBJ2-7, with a tentative D call TRBD2 (6 bases). Between the trimmed V and J ends, which lost 1 base and 3 bases, there was a span of 10 bases. The germline CDR1 and CDR2 sequences are MGHRA and YSYEKL. This CDR3 spans 14 amino acids. The CDR3 DNA sequence: TGCGCCAGCAGCCAAGGTAGCGGCTACTACGAGCAGTACTTC. Protein sequence: CASSQGSGYYEQYF.

The chain employs TRBV6-5 and TRBJ2-7, with 9 bases aligning to TRBD1. Germline assignment: CDR1 MNHEY and CDR2 SVGAGI. Trimming took 8 bases from V and 1 from J; bases not matched to a gene: 9. This CDR3 contains 15 residues. This CDR3 reads CASSLTGQGSYEQYF. CDR3 in DNA: TGTGCCAGCTCTCTTACCGGACAGGGGTCCTACGAGCAGTACTTC.

This clone appeared a single time. The chain combines TRBV7-3 with TRBJ1-5; D gene unclear. Germline V gene sequence: CDR1 SGHTA, CDR2 FQGTGA. V was clipped by 1 base and J by 3 bases, with 10 bases between them. The CDR3 is made up of 15 amino acids. In DNA, the CDR3 is TGTGCCAGCAGCTTAAGCGGACCGTACAATCAGCCCCAGCATTTT. This translates into CASSLSGPYNQPQHF.

The chain couples TRBV10-2 to TRBJ2-7; D not resolved. The ends were cut back, 8 bases at V and 0 bases at J, with 14 bases in the middle. The CDR3 length is 14 residues. Germline V gene data show CDR1 as WSHSY and CDR2 as SAAADI. CDR3 bases: TGCGCCAGCGGAAAAGGTTTGAGCTCCTACGAGCAGTACTTC. It encodes CASGKGLSSYEQYF.

This sequence joins TRBV5-6 and TRBJ1-3; D might be TRBD1 (5 bases). Per germline, CDR1 SGHDT and CDR2 YYEEEE. V was cut by 4 bases and J by 0 bases, with 11 bases left in between. The CDR3 has 15 residues. The CDR3 is CASSRGVHSGNTIYF. CDR3 sequence (DNA): TGTGCCAGCAGCCGAGGGGTGCACTCTGGAAACACCATATATTTT.

The V gene is TRBV11-2, the J gene TRBJ2-7; TRBD2 matches at 9 bases. The CDR3 totals 15 residues. Per the germline V gene, CDR1 is SGHAT and CDR2 is FQNNGV. After removal of 4 bases from V and 7 bases from J, the junction contained 11 bases not matched to a gene. CDR3 coding DNA: TGTGCCAGCAGCTCGCTAGCGGGACCCATGGGGGAGCAGTACTTC. Its protein product is CASSSLAGPMGEQYF. The full variable domain, rest sourced from reference TRBV11-2 and TRBJ2-7, is EAGVAQSPRYKIIEKRQSVAFWCNPISGHATLYWYQQILGQGPKLLIQFQNNGVVDDSQLPKDRFSAERLKGVDSTLKIQPAKLEDSAVYLCASSSLAGPMGEQYFGPGTRLTVT.

The chain recombines TRBV5-1 with TRBJ1-1, with D perhaps matching TRBD1 (5 bases). This CDR3 comprises 15 residues. V lost 0 bases, J lost 7 bases, and 16 bases lay in between. Germline CDR1 SGHRS, CDR2 YFSETQ. The CDR3: CASSLAVTGSSEAFF. The CDR3 DNA reads as TGCGCCAGCAGCTTGGCCGTAACAGGATCCAGTGAAGCTTTCTTT. The entire variable domain, with the rest obtained from reference TRBV5-1 and TRBJ1-1, is as follows: KAGVTQTPRYLIKTRGQQVTLSCSPISGHRSVSWYQQTPGQGLQFLFEYFSETQRNKGNFPGRFSGRQFSNSRSEMNVSTLELGDSALYLCASSLAVTGSSEAFFGQGTRLTVV.